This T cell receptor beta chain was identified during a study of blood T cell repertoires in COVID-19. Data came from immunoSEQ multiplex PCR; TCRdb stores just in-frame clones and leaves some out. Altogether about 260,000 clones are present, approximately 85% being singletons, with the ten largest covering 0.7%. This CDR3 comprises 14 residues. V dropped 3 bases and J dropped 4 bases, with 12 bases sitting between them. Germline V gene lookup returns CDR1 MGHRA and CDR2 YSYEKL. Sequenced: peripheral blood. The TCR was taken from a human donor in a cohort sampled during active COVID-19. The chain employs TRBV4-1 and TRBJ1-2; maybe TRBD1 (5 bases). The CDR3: CASSQVVRAYGYTF. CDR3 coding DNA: TGCGCCAGCAGCCAGGTCGTCAGGGCCTATGGCTACACCTTC.